The 7 T cell receptor beta chains listed next were all sequenced from one sample in a study of preoperative IRX-2 immunotherapy in early breast cancer. Treatment: preoperative locoregional IRX-2 cytokine immunotherapy. Produced via immunoSEQ multiplex PCR; TCRdb's table is partial and in-frame only. The table records some 19,000 clones, around four fifths of them present only once. The sample in question was lymph node tissue, obtained after IRX-2 immunotherapy. The source is a human donor with breast cancer.

The V gene is TRBV6-8, the J gene TRBJ2-5; D is perhaps TRBD2 (6 bases). Germline CDR1 reads MNHGY; CDR2 reads SAAAGT. CDR3 size: 13 residues. V lost 5 bases, J lost 3 bases, and 10 bases lay in between. CDR3 in DNA: TGTGCCAGCAGTGGGGACTGGAAAGAGACCCAGTACTTC. The encoded protein is CASSGDWKETQYF.

The V gene is TRBV30, the J gene TRBJ2-7, with D possibly being TRBD1 (6 bases). Germline CDR1 GTSNPN, CDR2 SVGIG (reference sequence). The V end was cut by 3 bases, the J end by 1 base, with 19 bases between. This CDR3 comprises 16 residues. The CDR3 loop is CAWRRKAGDGSYEQYF. The CDR3, as DNA: TGTGCCTGGAGGAGAAAAGCAGGGGACGGATCCTACGAGCAGTACTTC. The whole variable domain, remainder taken from reference TRBV30 and TRBJ2-7, is SQTIHQWPATLVQPVGSPLSLECTVEGTSNPNLYWYRQAAGRGLQLLFYSVGIGQISSEVPQNLSASRPQDRQFILSSKKLLLSDSGFYLCAWRRKAGDGSYEQYFGPGTRLTVT.

V and J are TRBV28 and TRBJ2-7; D may be TRBD2 (5 bases). This CDR3 contains 12 residues. Germline V gene data show CDR1 as MDHEN and CDR2 as SYDVKM. V lost 4 bases, J lost 7 bases, and 11 bases lay in between. The chain's CDR3 is CASSSSGREQYF. The CDR3 nucleotides read TGTGCCAGCAGTTCGTCGGGGAGAGAGCAGTACTTC.

The chain employs TRBV7-2 and TRBJ1-3; no reliable D call. Germline V gene data show CDR1 as SGHTA and CDR2 as FQGNSA. Trimming pared 3 bases from V and 0 bases from J, leaving 12 bases between. This CDR3 comprises 16 residues. The CDR3: CASSFGVGSSGNTIYF. In nucleotides, the CDR3 is TGTGCCAGCAGCTTCGGGGTCGGGAGCTCTGGAAACACCATATATTTT.

The chain employs TRBV5-1 and TRBJ1-1; TRBD1 might be the D (5 bases). There are 14 residues in the CDR3. Germline V lookup: CDR1 SGHRS, CDR2 YFSETQ. Trimming took 0 bases from V and 3 from J, leaving 9 bases between them. The CDR3, as DNA: TGCGCCAGCAGCTTGGTGGGGCAGGACACTGAAGCTTTCTTT. This gives the protein CASSLVGQDTEAFF.

The V call is TRBV15, the J call TRBJ1-5; 7 nucleotides align to TRBD1. The CDR3 extends over 15 amino acids. Looked up from germline, CDR1 is LNHNV and CDR2 is YYDKDF (reference sequence). Trimming cost V 0 bases and J 9 bases; bases outside gene matches: 8. The CDR3 region has the DNA TGTGCCACCAGCAGAGAACGGACAGGTCTCGGGCCCCAGCATTTT. Translated, it gives CATSRERTGLGPQHF.

This clone turned up a few times. The V and J genes are TRBV18 and TRBJ2-5; a weak D match, TRBD2 (5 bases). The CDR3 sequence is 14 residues long. Trimming removed 4 bases at V and 1 base at J, with 10 bases between. Germline V lookup: CDR1 KGHSH, CDR2 LQKENI. In DNA form, the CDR3 reads TGTGCCAGCTCACGGGCGGGCCGCCAAGAGACCCAGTACTTC. It is translated as CASSRAGRQETQYF.